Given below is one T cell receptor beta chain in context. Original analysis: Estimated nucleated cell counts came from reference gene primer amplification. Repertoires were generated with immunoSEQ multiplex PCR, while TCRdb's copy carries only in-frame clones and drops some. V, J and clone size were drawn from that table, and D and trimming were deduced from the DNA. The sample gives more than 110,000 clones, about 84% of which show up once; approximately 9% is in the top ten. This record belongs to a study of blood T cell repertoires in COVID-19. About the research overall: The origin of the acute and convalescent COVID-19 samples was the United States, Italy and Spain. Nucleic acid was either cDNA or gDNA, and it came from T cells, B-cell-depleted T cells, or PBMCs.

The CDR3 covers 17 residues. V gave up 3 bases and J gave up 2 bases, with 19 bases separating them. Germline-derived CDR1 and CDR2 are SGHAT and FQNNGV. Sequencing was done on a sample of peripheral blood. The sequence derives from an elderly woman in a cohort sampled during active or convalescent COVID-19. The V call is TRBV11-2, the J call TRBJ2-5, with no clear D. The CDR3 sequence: CASSLPNRVIAQETQYF. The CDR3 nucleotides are TGTGCCAGCAGCTTGCCGAATCGGGTTATCGCGCAAGAGACCCAGTACTTC.